Following are 12 T cell receptor beta chains from one sample sequenced in a study of monozygotic twins with cystic fibrosis. Data came from immunoSEQ multiplex PCR; TCRdb stores just in-frame clones and leaves some out. This table has some 31,000 clones, approximately 86% appearing once. Material: blood. The source is a girl aged 2 to 9 with cystic fibrosis.

The V and J genes are TRBV6-5 and TRBJ1-1; tentative D call: TRBD1 (6 bases). The CDR3 has 14 amino acids. Per germline, CDR1 MNHEY and CDR2 SVGAGI. V gave up 5 bases and J gave up 3 bases, with 13 bases separating them. CDR3 sequence (DNA): TGTGCCAGCAGTAAAACAGGGAAGTACACTGAAGCTTTCTTT. Residues: CASSKTGKYTEAFF.

The chain links TRBV4-1 to TRBJ2-4, with D possibly TRBD2 on 5 matching bases. Germline CDR1 reads MGHRA; CDR2 reads YSYEKL. The V end lost 4 bases, the J end lost 0 bases, and 7 bases lay between the germline ends. CDR3 size: 14 residues. The chain's CDR3 is CASSRGLAKNIQYF. The CDR3, as DNA: TGCGCCAGCAGCCGAGGACTAGCCAAAAACATTCAGTACTTC.

The V and J genes are TRBV5-8 and TRBJ2-2; 9 bases line up with TRBD1. V was pared by 4 bases and J by 4 bases, with 5 bases of the junction left unmatched. This CDR3 has 15 amino acids. Germline values: CDR1 SGHTS, CDR2 YDEGEE. The CDR3 here is CASSPGTGSTGELFF. As DNA, the CDR3 is TGTGCCAGCAGCCCCGGGACAGGGTCCACCGGGGAGCTGTTTTTT. The complete variable domain, with remaining parts taken from reference TRBV5-8 and TRBJ2-2, reads EAGVTQSPTHLIKTRGQQATLRCSPISGHTSVYWYQQALGLGLQFLLWYDEGEERNRGNFPPRFSGRQFPNYSSELNVNALELEDSALYLCASSPGTGSTGELFFGEGSRLTVL.

The chain combines TRBV27 with TRBJ2-1; possible D gene TRBD2, 6 bases. The CDR3 is 14 residues long. The V end was cut by 2 bases, the J end by 7 bases, with 12 bases between. Germline CDR1 and CDR2: MNHEY and SMNVEV (reference sequence). The CDR3 here is CASSLGGNVNEQFF. The CDR3, as DNA: TGTGCCAGCAGTTTAGGGGGGAATGTGAATGAGCAGTTCTTC.

V and J are TRBV4-1 and TRBJ2-3; 7 nucleotides align to TRBD2. CDR1 is MGHRA, CDR2 YSYEKL, per germline. This CDR3 is 17 amino acids long. With V trimmed by 3 bases and J by 4 bases, 13 bases remained unmatched. The CDR3 region is CASSQSGASGSSDTQYF. As DNA, the CDR3 is TGCGCCAGCAGCCAGTCTGGGGCTAGCGGTTCCTCAGATACGCAGTATTTT.

The CDR3 here is CAWTNIRGNTIYF. CDR3 nucleotide sequence: TGTGCCTGGACCAACATCCGAGGAAACACCATATATTTT. The chain employs TRBV30 and TRBJ1-3; no definite D call. Germline V lookup: CDR1 GTSNPN, CDR2 SVGIG (reference sequence). The CDR3 has 13 residues. The V gene lost 4 bases and the J gene lost 4 bases, with 11 bases spanning the gap.

The chain recombines TRBV6-1 with TRBJ1-2, with unresolved D. V lost 0 bases to trimming and J lost 2 bases, with 7 bases between them. Germline V gene data show CDR1 as MNHNS and CDR2 as SASEGT. This CDR3 spans 14 amino acids. The CDR3 is CASSEAGGNYGYTF. The CDR3 DNA is TGTGCCAGCAGTGAAGCAGGAGGGAACTATGGCTACACCTTC.

This clone has a handful of counts. The chain's CDR3 is CASSAGGRGTEAFF. DNA of the CDR3: TGTGCCAGCAGCGCTGGGGGGCGCGGCACTGAAGCTTTCTTT. V usage is TRBV9 and J usage is TRBJ1-1; a weak D match, TRBD1 (6 bases). Germline V gene sequence: CDR1 SGDLS, CDR2 YYNGEE. V dropped 3 bases and J dropped 4 bases, with 13 bases sitting between them. The CDR3 length is 14 residues. Full variable domain (rest looked up from reference TRBV9 and TRBJ1-1): DSGVTQTPKHLITATGQRVTLRCSPRSGDLSVYWYQQSLDQGLQFLIQYYNGEERAKGNILERFSAQQFPDLHSELNLSSLELGDSALYFCASSAGGRGTEAFFGQGTRLTVV.

This rearrangement joins TRBV10-3 to TRBJ2-1; perhaps TRBD1 as D (6 bases). CDR1 is ENHRY and CDR2 is SYGVKD in the germline V gene. The CDR3 runs to 16 residues. V was pared by 6 bases and J by 4 bases, with 19 bases between. The CDR3, as DNA: TGTGCCATCAGCAGCTCCCGGGACACAAAGTACAATGAGCAGTTCTTC. Protein product: CAISSSRDTKYNEQFF.

This chain connects TRBV5-4 to TRBJ1-1, with a tentative D call TRBD1 (6 bases). Trimming stripped 0 bases from V and 6 bases from J, with 24 bases between. The CDR3 loop spans 18 amino acids. Germline V lookup: CDR1 SGHNT, CDR2 YYREEE (reference sequence). The CDR3 DNA sequence: TGTGCCAGCAGCTTGGGGCAGCGGGGGGCATATGGTTTGGCTGAAGCTTTCTTT. Translating it yields CASSLGQRGAYGLAEAFF.

The chain joins TRBV19 to TRBJ1-1; no clear D. This CDR3 is built from 14 residues. The germline V and J ends were trimmed by 1 base and 1 base, with 7 bases remaining between them. The germline V gene encodes CDR1 LNHDA and CDR2 SQIVND (reference sequence). CDR3 in amino acids: CASSIAAGNTEAFF. Here the CDR3 DNA reads TGTGCCAGTAGTATAGCGGCAGGGAACACTGAAGCTTTCTTT.

The chain links TRBV6-5 to TRBJ1-2; D is uncertain. Germline lookup yields CDR1 MNHEY and CDR2 SVGAGI. The CDR3 contains 13 residues. V was trimmed by 6 bases and J by 2 bases, leaving 10 bases between them. CDR3 bases: TGTGCCAGCAGCCCGCGGGGAAACTATGGCTACACCTTC. Translated, it gives CASSPRGNYGYTF.